The sequence of this TCR beta chain was determined in a study of T-cell reconstitution after alpha-beta-depleted transplantation in children (dated by TCRdb to the mid-2010s). Notes on the research overall: T-cell immune reconstitution after TCRalphabeta/CD19-depleted allogeneic hematopoietic cell transplantation in children was quantitatively tracked in the study by means of TCR repertoire profiling.

The library was produced with PCR. TCRdb shows the sequencer as Illumina HiSeq 2500. TCR libraries were prepared with molecular barcoding, using unique molecular identifiers to normalize TCRbeta repertoire quantification. TCRdb ran its own pipeline on the public reads, namely fastp trimming at Q25 and MiXCR clone calling, and kept in-frame beta chains. Each record represents a unique CDR3 protein, reported with the most common genes and DNA among its rows. For this sample the table gives about 980,000 distinct CDR3 sequences, of which roughly 29% were detected only once. Clones ranked in the top ten supply roughly 27% of the sample. Results the study describes overall, beyond this receptor: About two months after transplant, the apparently early recovery of alphabetaT-cell counts reportedly depended on just several hundred clones that had expanded rapidly and came from non-depleted graft cells. Over subsequent months, a decline in hyperexpanded clone frequencies was noted, and after one year, T-cell counts and TCRbeta diversity were mostly ascribed to newly produced T cells. In some patients, the high TCRbeta diversity seen at day 60 was put down to recipient T cells and intrathymic progenitors that had survived conditioning.

Regarding this clonotype: It has no known antigen specificity. The record has no base qualities; no much larger clone is one base away.

Per the publication, the treatment or condition label means: allogeneic hematopoietic cell transplantation with graft depleted of TCRalphabeta T cells and CD19 B cells. TCRalphabeta/CD19-depleted allogeneic hematopoietic cell grafts were given to the transplant recipients, all of whom were children. From the germline V gene (reference sequence), CDR1 is DFQATT and CDR2 is SNEGSKA. V is shortened by 3 bases, J by 7 bases, and the region joining them spans 9 bases. Including the terminal cysteine and phenylalanine, the CDR3 comprises 11 residues. The read is trimmed to its CDR3 DNA, 33 bases read in frame from base 1.

The receptor chain draws on TRBV20-1 and TRBJ1-2; no D segment can be confidently identified. The TCR originated in a boy under two years old who had a stem cell transplant for SCID, so the T cells may come from the graft donor. Sequenced material: PBMCs, mostly from graft donor cells, taken 360 days after TCRalphabeta/CD19-depleted stem cell transplant. In nucleotides, the sequence is TGCAGTGCTAGTAACAAGGGTGGCTACACCTTC. Its coded protein is CSASNKGGYTF.